These 2 T cell receptor beta chains originate from one sample sequenced in a study of CD8 T cells in ankylosing spondylitis. Findings of the study overall: Eight highly homologous variants made up a TCR beta motif, and this motif appeared characteristic of ankylosing spondylitis blood.

Their specific antigens are unknown. TCRdb ran MiXCR on the 5' RACE reads and lists one entry per CDR3 protein. In the table there are under 250,000 distinct CDR3 sequences, 7% to 8% of which are singletons. The specimen sequenced was blood, either unsorted or a sorted T cell fraction (not recorded which). The receptors were sampled from a male donor with ankylosing spondylitis.

This clonotype has at least ten counts. The chain is built from TRBV27 and TRBJ2-3; 7 bases match TRBD2. The CDR3 covers 16 residues. Unmatched junction bases numbered 8, after V lost 5 bases and J lost 0 bases. Germline CDR1 reads MNHEY; CDR2 reads SMNVEV (reference sequence). CDR3 in DNA: TGTGCCAGCAGTCCCGGACTAGAGCTTAGCACAGATACGCAGTATTTT. Protein product: CASSPGLELSTDTQYF.

Many counts were recorded for this clonotype. This rearrangement joins TRBV24-1 to TRBJ2-1; D not resolved. V was clipped by 1 base and J by 7 bases, with 4 bases between them. The CDR3 is made up of 12 amino acids. CDR1 and CDR2 (germline): KGHDR, SFDVKD. The CDR3 spells CATSDFGNEQFF. CDR3 nucleotide sequence: TGTGCCACCAGTGATTTTGGGAATGAGCAGTTCTTC.